This T cell receptor beta chain came from a study of T-cell reconstitution after alpha-beta-depleted transplantation in children. During its preparation, the TCRbeta library received unique molecular identifiers. TCRdb reprocessed the PCR reads via MiXCR and lists one record per CDR3 protein. Among hundreds of thousands of distinct CDR3 sequences listed, 9.5% to 13% were seen once. V was pared by 5 bases and J by 3 bases, with 11 bases between. CDR3 size: 13 residues. Germline V gene lookup returns CDR1 PRHDT and CDR2 FYEKMQ (reference sequence). Findings of the study overall: The origin of high day-60 TCRbeta diversity in some patients lay in surviving recipient T cells and thymic progenitors. At around two months after transplant, the alpha-beta T cells were reportedly derived from several hundred expanded clones that came from non-depleted graft cells. It was newly produced T cells that mostly accounted for T-cell counts and diversity one year after transplant.

This clonotype has only a few counts. Antigen unknown. This TCR came from a boy under three years old with acute myeloid leukemia, due to receive a stem cell transplant. The sample here was PBMCs, taken before TCRalphabeta/CD19-depleted stem cell transplant. The V call is TRBV13, the J call TRBJ2-7, with D hard to call. This CDR3 is CASSDYIGYEQYF. Written as DNA, the CDR3 is TGTGCCAGCAGCGATTACATAGGCTACGAGCAGTACTTC.